This T cell receptor beta chain originates from a study of Ad26.COV2.S vaccination and SARS-CoV-2 variants. Study in general: As a participant in COV1001, the donor was in the Ad26.COV2.S trial arm.

The CDR3 runs 16 residues. Germline loops: CDR1 KGHSH, CDR2 LQKENI. Treatment defined: some 20 received Ad26.COV2.S at low or high dose, single or two shots; about 5 received placebo; per-sample allocation not given. Samples analyzed were those drawn on day 63 after the first vaccine or placebo injection. Study observations and caveats: Total T cell responses, in the TCR breadth and depth analyses, may have been underestimated. Following vaccination, spike-specific CD8+ and CD4+ T cell responses reportedly exhibited substantial breadth.

Here immunoSEQ multiplex PCR was the method, and the copy in TCRdb shows in-frame clones only, minus some. The data hold just over 350,000 clones, with 70% to 90% observed a single time. In regard to this clone: What it binds is not known. Its ends do not fully match the called genes, so a read error is possible.

This specimen was peripheral blood, taken in a trial of Ad26.COV2.S vaccine versus placebo. The TCR originated in a person aged 18-60 years who received the Ad26.COV2.S COVID-19 vaccine or a placebo. The V and J genes are TRBV18 and TRBJ1-1; tentatively, D is TRBD1 (5 bases). The CDR3 region has the DNA TGTGCCAGCTCACCACCGGGGGAGGGGAGGAACGCTGAAGCTTTCTTT. Its translation is CASSPPGEGRNAEAFF. Full variable domain (outside the CDR3, taken from reference TRBV18 and TRBJ1-1): NAGVMQNPRHLVRRRGQEARLRCSPMKGHSHVYWYRQLPEEGLKFMVYLQKENIIDESGMPKERFSAEFPKEGPSILRIQQVVRGDSAAYFCASSPPGEGRNAEAFFGQGTRLTVV.